A selection of T cell receptor beta chains follows, all from one sample in a study of blood T cells in healthy people across ages. TCRdb recomputed calls from the 5' RACE reads with MiXCR, one row per CDR3 protein. The table includes 1.5 million to 2 million distinct CDR3 sequences, roughly 43% detected once. Sequencing input: blood. Source of these receptors: a human donor in good health. Both conserved end residues are trimmed from each CDR3. Each record gives: J gene, clone size, V gene, CDR3 protein. Clone size appears in some rows only: once, few, many, or a class for an expanded clone.

TRBJ2-1,few,TRBV5-1,ASSARGDSYNEQF
TRBJ2-5,.,TRBV5-1,ASSSYRDRETQY
TRBJ2-3,many,TRBV12-3/TRBV12-4,ASSFGQPSTDTQY
TRBJ2-4,.,TRBV5-8,ASSSRGPAKNIQY
.,few,TRBV28,ASNPALQGNEQY
TRBJ2-7,few,TRBV15,ATSRVSGQGGEQY
TRBJ2-5,.,TRBV29-1,SVAPTGDRETQY
TRBJ2-7,.,TRBV27,ASGTGSFSYEQY
TRBJ2-7,few,TRBV12-3/TRBV12-4,ASRGAAAYEQY
.,.,TRBV27,ASSPSLGAETYEQY
TRBJ1-5,.,TRBV4-2,ASSQARQGGQPQH
TRBJ2-3,.,TRBV5-1,ASSLEGAVGDTQY
TRBJ2-6,.,TRBV13,ASSRKGQKSSGANVLT
TRBJ2-5,.,TRBV7-8,ASSLVGLAGGQETQY
TRBJ1-1,.,TRBV7-2,ASSLGGQVVAF
TRBJ2-2,.,TRBV5-1,ASSERSNMNTGELF
TRBJ1-5,.,TRBV12-3/TRBV12-4,ASSLGIPLSPQH
TRBJ2-5,.,TRBV10-3,AISDGQEQETQY
.,few,TRBV6-2/TRBV6-3,ASSEDRGDEQY
TRBJ2-1,once,TRBV27,ASSFLSSGPYNEQF
TRBJ1-2,.,TRBV6-5,ASSYNEGNYGYT
TRBJ1-2,.,TRBV7-2,ASSLGPGNNYGYT
TRBJ2-3,.,TRBV5-6,ASSFLPGETTDTQY
TRBJ2-4,.,TRBV19,ASTDRGKNIQY
TRBJ2-7,.,TRBV9,ASSVAGLEQGEQY
TRBJ2-5,.,TRBV5-6,ASSFLPARIGGETQY
TRBJ2-6,few,TRBV5-1,ASGSQPGVTGPGANVLT
TRBJ2-7,few,TRBV5-1,ASNHSPVGLGTGRTYEQY
TRBJ2-7,.,TRBV30,AWSGNRHYEQY
TRBJ1-2,.,TRBV28,ASRSSGTTYGYT
TRBJ2-3,.,TRBV10-3,AISSSGGTTDTQY
TRBJ1-5,few,TRBV6-2/TRBV6-3,ASSYLAGDLNQPQH
TRBJ2-1,.,TRBV4-3,ASSQDRYGPSFNEQF
TRBJ1-2,.,TRBV4-2,ASSQMAGTNYGYT
TRBJ1-2,.,TRBV3-1,ASSQVGTGPGYGYT
TRBJ2-1,.,TRBV7-2,ASSRDTNSYNGQF
TRBJ1-2,few,TRBV29-1,SVALGGQGFGYT
TRBJ2-5,.,TRBV7-2,ASNLGVAIYQETQY
TRBJ2-1,few,TRBV12-5,ASGTRNEQF
TRBJ2-1,once,TRBV5-1,ASSLVSPGNEQF
TRBJ1-2,few,TRBV5-1,ASSLNGRGGYGYT
TRBJ2-1,few,TRBV6-2/TRBV6-3,ASKKNNEQF
TRBJ2-1,.,TRBV4-3,ASSKNRDSYNEQF
TRBJ2-3,.,TRBV27,ASSYRAPSVGTQY
TRBJ1-2,.,TRBV3-1,ASSRGAYSYT
TRBJ1-2,few,TRBV20-1,SAIPLVGYGYT
TRBJ2-2,.,TRBV7-2,AGSLDRGAELF
TRBJ2-3,few,TRBV29-1,SVDPGTGFDTQY
TRBJ1-2,.,TRBV28,ASRPPTGTYGYT
TRBJ2-5,few,TRBV15,ATSKPGTSRTEQY
TRBJ1-1,few,TRBV4-2,ASSQDGIGQDAF
TRBJ2-1,few,TRBV6-6,ASRGTGEMWNEQF
TRBJ1-2,.,TRBV4-3,ASSQDLGPNYGYT
.,.,TRBV28,ASLTWGEETQY
.,few,TRBV28,ASSYHSGGASYEQY
TRBJ2-7,many,TRBV20-1,SASKVGTYEQY
TRBJ1-1,few,TRBV20-1,SARDQGMNTEAF